Presented here are 3 T cell receptor beta chains from one specimen sequenced in a study of shared clonotypes between healthy human individuals (dated by TCRdb to 2020 to 2022). Library generation was performed with the immunoSEQ multiplex PCR assay. TCRdb carries this immuneACCESS record with in-frame sequences only. Its versions omit some clonotypes, under half of them owing to an unresolved V gene in the studies checked, with the rest unexplained. Here the sample has around 440,000 clones; approximately 80% occur a single time. The leading ten clones occupy approximately 12% of the sample. Sequences were obtained from PBMCs. The receptor set was obtained from a woman aged 40 to 55 in good health. Some clones in this sample may be carry-over from other donors' samples.

The rearrangement joins TRBV30 to TRBJ2-7; 8 bases fit TRBD2. This CDR3 contains 15 residues. V dropped 0 bases and J dropped 1; count of bases not matched to a gene: 5. The V gene's germline CDR1 is GTSNPN and CDR2 SVGIG (reference sequence). The CDR3 coding sequence is TGTGCCTGGAGTGTACGGGGGGGCTGGTCCTACGAGCAGTACTTC. This sequence encodes CAWSVRGGWSYEQYF. Supplemented by reference TRBV30 and TRBJ2-7, the full variable domain reads SQTIHQWPATLVQPVGSPLSLECTVEGTSNPNLYWYRQAAGRGLQLLFYSVGIGQISSEVPQNLSASRPQDRQFILSSKKLLLSDSGFYLCAWSVRGGWSYEQYFGPGTRLTVT.

There are many counts of this clone. J is TRBJ2-1 and V is TRBV28; 13 bases map to TRBD2. V trimming: 3 bases; J trimming: 1 base; junction bases outside the gene matches: 9. The CDR3 loop spans 19 amino acids. The germline gives CDR1 MDHEN, CDR2 SYDVKM. The CDR3 here is CASSFPLAGGPVSYNEQFF. The CDR3 DNA is TGTGCCAGCAGTTTTCCACTAGCGGGAGGGCCTGTGTCCTACAATGAGCAGTTCTTC. Full variable domain (outside the CDR3, taken from reference TRBV28 and TRBJ2-1): DVKVTQSSRYLVKRTGEKVFLECVQDMDHENMFWYRQDPGLGLRLIYFSYDVKMKEKGDIPEGYSVSREKKERFSLILESASTNQTSMYLCASSFPLAGGPVSYNEQFFGPGTRLTVL.

The V call is TRBV7-3, the J call TRBJ1-3; D unclear. The CDR3 sequence is 13 residues long. V lost 4 bases to trimming and J lost 2 bases, with 6 bases between them. Germline loops: CDR1 SGHTA, CDR2 FQGTGA. As DNA, the CDR3 is TGTGCCAGCAGCTCCGGTACTGGAAACACCATATATTTT. Encoded protein: CASSSGTGNTIYF. Full variable domain (outside the CDR3, taken from reference TRBV7-3 and TRBJ1-3): GAGVSQTPSNKVTEKGKYVELRCDPISGHTALYWYRQSLGQGPEFLIYFQGTGAADDSGLPNDRFFAVRPEGSVSTLKIQRTERGDSAVYLCASSSGTGNTIYFGEGSWLTVV.